This TCR beta chain was identified in a study of T-cell reconstitution after alpha-beta-depleted transplantation in children. The J segment lost 5 bases and the V segment lost 2 bases, leaving 8 bases of the junction unmatched. This CDR3 is built from 16 residues. This clonotype was counted at least ten times. Molecular barcoding with unique molecular identifiers was used for the TCRbeta library. TCRdb ran MiXCR on the PCR reads and lists one entry per CDR3 protein. Of 450,000 to 500,000 distinct CDR3 sequences listed, approximately 12% were seen once; the top ten hold about 5.4%. Specimen: PBMCs from the stem cell graft donor, collected from the stem cell graft. The chain carries TRBV12-3 or TRBV12-4 and TRBJ2-1; 8 positions agree with TRBD2. The source of this sequence is a human donor who donated a stem cell graft to a child with combined immunodeficiency. CDR3 sequence (DNA): TGTGCCAGCAGTTTAAGGGTTAGCGGGATAGACAATGAGCAGTTCTTC. Encoded protein: CASSLRVSGIDNEQFF.